Detailed here is one T cell receptor (beta chain). V lost 2 bases, J lost 0 bases, and 11 bases lay in between. CDR1 and CDR2 (germline): MNHEY, SMNVEV (reference sequence). This CDR3 comprises 17 residues. The study ran its PCR with 60 Vbeta and 13 Jbeta primers. Per the study methods: Later work found about 80 million unique TCR beta chains, with approximately 12 million shared. Produced via immunoSEQ multiplex PCR; TCRdb's table is partial and in-frame only. V and J calls and clone size are those listed in that table; D and trimming were worked out from the DNA. The sample contains over 150,000 clones, approximately 80% of which appear only once. The data were taken from a study of cytomegalovirus exposure and HLA in healthy donors. Study overall: The Caucasian-associated ancestry cluster contained more than 75% of the approximately 400 genotyped donors.

What was sequenced was PBMCs. This TCR derives from a man aged 18 to 30 in good health and CMV-seropositive. The V gene is TRBV27, the J gene TRBJ2-6; weak D call: TRBD2 (6 bases). CDR3 protein: CASSLRDSFSGANVLTF. CDR3 coding DNA: TGTGCCAGCAGTTTAAGGGACTCCTTCTCTGGGGCCAACGTCCTGACTTTC.